These 21 T cell receptor beta chains were all obtained from the same sample, sequenced in a study of HIV-infected patients and healthy controls. 500 ng RNA was reverse transcribed with alpha and beta constant-region primers. Alpha and beta chain libraries were made separately by chain-specific third strand synthesis with multiplexing indices. TCRdb ran MiXCR on the 5' RACE reads and lists one entry per CDR3 protein. Here the sample spans 15,000 to 20,000 distinct CDR3 sequences, approximately 5% being singletons. The repertoire came from unfractionated whole blood and reflected all unsorted peripheral T cells. What was sequenced was blood. Source of these receptors: an adult in good health.

This clonotype appeared many times. The chain couples TRBV5-4 to TRBJ1-1, with a tentative D call TRBD1 (6 bases). From germline, CDR1 is SGHNT and CDR2 YYREEE (reference sequence). V was cut by 0 bases and J by 0 bases, with 9 bases left in between. The CDR3 runs 15 residues. The CDR3 DNA reads as TGTGCCAGCAGCTTGGACGGACAGCTGAACACTGAAGCTTTCTTT. It is translated as CASSLDGQLNTEAFF.

This clonotype was recorded many times. V is TRBV28 and J is TRBJ1-2, with 7 nucleotides matching TRBD1. The CDR3 length is 14 residues. CDR1 and CDR2 (germline): MDHEN, SYDVKM. J lost 7 bases, V lost 3 bases, and 8 bases had no gene match. CDR3 in DNA: TGTGCCAGCAGTTTGGGGCAGGGGGTTGGTGGCTACACCTTC. Residues: CASSLGQGVGGYTF.

This clonotype occurred many times. This chain links TRBV2 with TRBJ2-3; 7 bases fit TRBD1. The germline CDR1 and CDR2 sequences are SNHLY and FYNNEI. The ends lost 6 bases at V and 0 bases at J; junction bases unmatched: 6. CDR3 length: 15 amino acids. The CDR3 coding sequence is TGTGCCAGCAGAGGGGACAGCTATAGCACAGATACGCAGTATTTT. Translating gives CASRGDSYSTDTQYF.

This clonotype was counted many times. The gene calls are TRBV9 and TRBJ1-1; weak D call: TRBD1 (5 bases). The CDR3 has 13 amino acids. CDR1 is SGDLS and CDR2 is YYNGEE in the germline V gene. With 4 bases removed from V and 2 bases from J, the gap between germline ends came to 9 bases. This CDR3 reads CASSSTANTEAFF. CDR3 coding DNA: TGTGCCAGCAGCTCGACAGCAAACACTGAAGCTTTCTTT.

This clonotype appeared many times. CDR3 sequence (DNA): TGTGCCAGCAAAACTACGTTGTTTTCTCAGCCCCAGCATTTT. Translation gives CASKTTLFSQPQHF. The gene calls are TRBV2 and TRBJ1-5; D is unclear. V was pared by 7 bases and J by 6 bases, with 16 bases between. The CDR3 loop spans 14 amino acids. CDR1 is SNHLY, CDR2 FYNNEI, per germline.

The sample holds many counts of this clonotype. The J gene is TRBJ2-5, the V gene TRBV5-1, with 9 bases matching TRBD2. The CDR3 has 15 residues. The V gene end was trimmed by 0 bases and the J gene end by 4 bases; junction bases not matched to a gene: 4. Germline V gives CDR1 SGHRS, CDR2 YFSETQ. DNA of the CDR3: TGCGCCAGCAGCTTGGCTAGCGGGGAGGGAGAGACCCAGTACTTC. This gives the protein CASSLASGEGETQYF.

This clonotype was counted at least ten times. The genes are TRBV3-1 and TRBJ2-5; 9 nucleotides align to TRBD1. V gave up 4 bases and J gave up 4 bases; unmatched junction bases: 10. Looked up from germline, CDR1 is LGHDT and CDR2 is YNNKEL (reference sequence). There are 16 residues in the CDR3. CDR3 in amino acids: CASSPHGQGIGETQYF. The CDR3, as DNA: TGTGCCAGCAGCCCCCACGGACAGGGGATTGGAGAGACCCAGTACTTC.

This clonotype ranks as medium-sized. This chain links TRBV7-9 with TRBJ2-3; 9 bases are shared with TRBD2. V shed 6 bases, J shed 3 bases, and the junction held 10 bases outside the gene matches. This CDR3 spans 16 amino acids. CDR1 and CDR2 (germline): SEHNR, FQNEAQ (reference sequence). CDR3 DNA: TGTGCCAGCAGTCAAAGGTCGAGCGGGAGGACAGATACGCAGTATTTT. This translates into CASSQRSSGRTDTQYF.

The genes are TRBV7-2 and TRBJ1-1, with 9 bases aligning to TRBD1. The V gene's germline CDR1 is SGHTA and CDR2 FQGNSA. The length of the CDR3 is 16 residues. Unmatched junction bases numbered 8, after V lost 2 bases and J lost 4 bases. CDR3 residues: CASSLHRGRGGTEAFF. In DNA form, the CDR3 reads TGTGCCAGCAGCTTACACAGGGGGCGCGGGGGCACTGAAGCTTTCTTT. The full variable domain, completed using reference TRBV7-2 and TRBJ1-1, is GAGVSQSPSNKVTEKGKDVELRCDPISGHTALYWYRQSLGQGLEFLIYFQGNSAPDKSGLPSDRFSAERTGGSVSTLTIQRTQQEDSAVYLCASSLHRGRGGTEAFFGQGTRLTVV.

The rearrangement links TRBV20-1 to TRBJ2-1; 7 positions agree with TRBD2. V was clipped by 0 bases and J by 3 bases; unmatched bases: 11. CDR1 and CDR2 from the germline V gene are DFQATT and SNEGSKA (reference sequence). The CDR3 has 17 residues. This chain's CDR3 is CSARDSDGDYYYNEQFF. DNA for the CDR3: TGCAGTGCTAGAGACAGTGACGGGGACTACTACTACAATGAGCAGTTCTTC.

The chain carries TRBV6-2 or TRBV6-3 and TRBJ2-3; D gene unclear. Trimming cost V 2 bases and J 5 bases, with 14 bases left between them. Germline V gene data show CDR1 as MNHEY and CDR2 as SVGEGT. This CDR3 has 15 amino acids. The CDR3, as DNA: TGTGCCAGCAGTTACGTTCTTGGGTTTCAAGATACGCAGTATTTT. It codes for CASSYVLGFQDTQYF.

This clonotype was picked up many times. The chain carries TRBV6-5 and TRBJ2-3, with D maybe TRBD1 (5 bases). V was shortened by 8 bases and J by 3 bases, with 9 bases between the two germline ends. The CDR3 runs 12 residues. Germline V CDR1 and CDR2: MNHEY, SVGAGI. CDR3 DNA sequence: TGTGCCAGCTGGGGCGTAACAGATACGCAGTATTTT. Amino acids: CASWGVTDTQYF.

This clonotype occurred a few times. This sequence joins TRBV5-6 and TRBJ1-5; TRBD1 matches 7 bases. The CDR3 is 16 amino acids. Germline V gene data show CDR1 as SGHDT and CDR2 as YYEEEE. The trim removed 4 bases at V and 0 bases at J, leaving 7 bases unmatched. CDR3 coding DNA: TGTGCCAGCAGCCTCCTGGGACAGCATAGCAATCAGCCCCAGCATTTT. Translation: CASSLLGQHSNQPQHF.

Note on this clonotype: One base away lies a much larger clone, so this may be a sequencing read error. The chain has TRBV7-2 and TRBJ1-2, with a tentative D call TRBD1 (6 bases). The germline gives CDR1 SGHTA, CDR2 FQGNSA. The CDR3 has 17 amino acids. Trimming pared 5 bases from V and 6 bases from J, leaving 25 bases between. The CDR3 loop is CASSPPGKGVRWDGYTF. The CDR3 nucleotides are TGTGCCAGCAGCCCACCGGGAAAGGGGGTCCGGTGGGATGGCTACACCTTC.

At least ten counts were recorded for this clonotype. The V gene is TRBV29-1, the J gene TRBJ2-2; a possible D gene is TRBD2 (6 bases). Trimming removed 7 bases at V and 2 bases at J, with 20 bases between. This CDR3 comprises 16 residues. In germline, CDR1 is SQVTM, CDR2 ANQGSEA. CDR3 amino acids: CSATPSSGDNTGELFF. The CDR3 nucleotides are TGCAGCGCCACTCCGAGTAGCGGTGACAACACCGGGGAGCTGTTTTTT.

This clonotype is medium-sized by share. The chain joins TRBV7-2 to TRBJ2-6, with D tentatively TRBD2 (6 bases). Germline V gene lookup returns CDR1 SGHTA and CDR2 FQGNSA. V was trimmed by 1 base and J by 0 bases, leaving 13 bases between them. This CDR3 spans 18 amino acids. CDR3 in DNA: TGTGCCAGCAGCTTAGAAGGGACTGCCAGCTCTGGGGCCAACGTCCTGACTTTC. Translated, it gives CASSLEGTASSGANVLTF.

This clonotype was picked up many times. CDR3 DNA: TGTGCCAGCAAAATTTTCGAGACAGGGGGCTTCACCGGGGAGCTGTTTTTT. It encodes CASKIFETGGFTGELFF. The genes are TRBV6-1 and TRBJ2-2, with 10 bases aligning to TRBD1. Germline assignment: CDR1 MNHNS and CDR2 SASEGT. This CDR3 has 17 residues. Trimming at V came to 7 bases and at J to 4 bases, leaving 12 bases not matched to a gene.

This clonotype was seen repeatedly, ten times or more. This rearrangement joins TRBV19 to TRBJ2-1; 11 bases fit TRBD1. CDR1 is LNHDA, CDR2 SQIVND, per germline (reference sequence). The CDR3 is made up of 16 amino acids. V shed 5 bases, J shed 5 bases, and the junction held 8 bases outside the gene matches. The CDR3 sequence is CASSPLGQGDDNEQFF. The CDR3 region has the DNA TGTGCCAGTAGTCCCCTGGGACAGGGGGATGACAATGAGCAGTTCTTC. The full variable domain, completed using reference TRBV19 and TRBJ2-1, is DGGITQSPKYLFRKEGQNVTLSCEQNLNHDAMYWYRQDPGQGLRLIYYSQIVNDFQKGDIAEGYSVSREKKESFPLTVTSAQKNPTAFYLCASSPLGQGDDNEQFFGPGTRLTVL.

This clonotype rates as medium-sized. This sequence joins TRBV27 and TRBJ2-5; D is perhaps TRBD1 (5 bases). The germline CDR1 and CDR2 sequences are MNHEY and SMNVEV (reference sequence). The CDR3 is 14 residues long. V was trimmed by 7 bases and J by 4 bases, leaving 16 bases between them. The CDR3 region is CASNPTPGLETQYF. Here the CDR3 DNA reads TGTGCCAGCAACCCGACCCCAGGGTTAGAGACCCAGTACTTC.

This clonotype was found many times. V usage is TRBV2 and J usage is TRBJ2-7; D not certain. The CDR3 sequence is 11 residues long. With 4 bases removed from V and 2 bases from J, the gap between germline ends came to 3 bases. The germline V gene encodes CDR1 SNHLY and CDR2 FYNNEI. The DNA of the CDR3 is TGTGCCAGCAGTGTGGCCTACGAGCAGTACTTC. Translation: CASSVAYEQYF.

This clonotype came up many times. The chain links TRBV6-1 to TRBJ1-5; a weak D match, TRBD1 (5 bases). The V gene lost 6 bases and the J gene lost 2 bases, with 14 bases spanning the gap. Germline CDR1 MNHNS, CDR2 SASEGT. This CDR3 comprises 15 residues. The CDR3 coding sequence is TGTGCCAGCAGGCCCGCCGGGGGTCGCAATCAGCCCCAGCATTTT. It codes for CASRPAGGRNQPQHF.